This T cell receptor (beta chain) originates from a study of naive and memory T cell subsets. Study results and limitations: Potentially, T cell activation and differentiation skew this RNA-based measurement.

Whole-blood samples were around 2.3 ml of peripheral blood from healthy adult volunteers. An oligonucleotide containing a UMI was ligated to the 3' end of TCR cDNA. Input was roughly 1 to 1,100 ng of DNase-treated total RNA without cell sorting. Blood and skin TCR RNA was reverse transcribed with alpha and beta constant primers. Amplification of ligated cDNA took four PCR rounds with SP2 and nested alpha and beta constant primers. TCRdb re-derived calls from the 5' RACE reads in MiXCR, one entry per CDR3 protein. This table has approximately 27,000 distinct CDR3 sequences, roughly a quarter appearing once. Note on this clonotype: Its antigen is unidentified.

The CDR3 consists of 15 residues. J was trimmed by 4 bases and V by 4 bases; bases with no gene match: 7. Per the germline V gene, CDR1 is LGHNA and CDR2 is YSLEER. The sequence came from a female donor in good health. The V call is TRBV4-3, the J call TRBJ2-1, with 7 bases that match TRBD2. CDR3 sequence: CASSPQLAFYNEQFF. CDR3 nucleotide sequence: TGCGCCAGCAGCCCCCAACTAGCGTTTTACAATGAGCAGTTCTTC.